One and the same sample provided the 32 T cell receptor beta chains below, sequenced in a study of blood T cell repertoires in COVID-19. Measured with immunoSEQ multiplex PCR; TCRdb has only the in-frame clones, and not every one. Here the sample spans about 130,000 clones, around nine tenths being singletons. The sample comprised PBMCs or T cells enriched from blood (not recorded which). Receptors originate from a woman aged 45-60 years who had recovered from COVID-19.

This clone appeared once. CDR3 region: CASSMLAGGLNTGELFF. CDR3 in DNA: TGTGCCAGCAGCATGCTAGCGGGGGGGCTGAACACCGGGGAGCTGTTTTTT. The chain couples TRBV5-4 to TRBJ2-2, with TRBD2 matching 12 bases. CDR1 is SGHNT and CDR2 is YYREEE in the germline V gene (reference sequence). This CDR3 comprises 17 residues. The trim removed 4 bases at V and 1 base at J, leaving 5 bases unmatched. The complete variable domain, with remaining parts taken from reference TRBV5-4 and TRBJ2-2, reads ETGVTQSPTHLIKTRGQQVTLRCSSQSGHNTVSWYQQALGQGPQFIFQYYREEENGRGNFPPRFSGLQFPNYSSELNVNALELDDSALYLCASSMLAGGLNTGELFFGEGSRLTVL.

J is TRBJ1-6 and V is TRBV12-3 or TRBV12-4; D is ambiguous. The CDR3 loop spans 13 amino acids. V was clipped by 3 bases and J by 8 bases, with 8 bases between them. This CDR3 reads CASSFRQDSPLHF. DNA of the CDR3: TGTGCCAGCAGTTTCAGGCAGGATTCACCCCTCCACTTT.

This clone was picked up one time. V usage is TRBV30 and J usage is TRBJ2-3; 9 positions agree with TRBD2. Germline CDR1 GTSNPN, CDR2 SVGIG (reference sequence). V lost 2 bases, J lost 2 bases, and 5 bases stayed unmatched. The CDR3 loop spans 15 amino acids. The CDR3 reads CAWSTLAGITDTQYF. The DNA for the CDR3 is TGTGCCTGGAGTACCCTAGCGGGGATCACAGATACGCAGTATTTT.

V and J are TRBV11-2 and TRBJ2-4; 7 bases align to TRBD1. The CDR3 length is 16 residues. The germline V gene has CDR1 SGHAT and CDR2 FQNNGV. The V gene end was trimmed by 0 bases and the J gene end by 6 bases; junction bases not matched to a gene: 8. This CDR3 is CASSLERDRVANIQYF. CDR3 DNA sequence: TGTGCCAGCAGCTTAGAGCGCGACAGGGTTGCAAACATTCAGTACTTC.

The chain combines TRBV10-1 with TRBJ1-2; possible D gene TRBD1, 5 bases. The V end was cut by 4 bases, the J end by 8 bases, with 17 bases between. Germline loops: CDR1 WNHNN, CDR2 SYGVQD (reference sequence). The CDR3 is made up of 14 amino acids. In nucleotides, the CDR3 is TGCGCCAGCAGTGCGGGCAGGGTACCCTTCGGCTACACCTTC. Translation gives CASSAGRVPFGYTF.

The chain carries TRBV5-1 and TRBJ2-7; 8 bases fit TRBD1. The CDR3 runs to 14 residues. V shed 4 bases and J 2 bases; nucleotides not matched to a gene: 5. Per germline, CDR1 SGHRS and CDR2 YFSETQ. The CDR3 nucleotides are TGCGCCAGCAGCAACGGACAGGGAGCCTACGAGCAGTACTTC. It encodes CASSNGQGAYEQYF.

This clone was seen only once. The chain links TRBV19 to TRBJ2-2; TRBD1 is a possible D gene (5 bases). Germline-derived CDR1 and CDR2 are LNHDA and SQIVND (reference sequence). The CDR3 sequence is 14 residues long. V lost 5 bases, J lost 1 base, and 8 bases lay in between. The CDR3: CASSWGLNTGELFF. The CDR3 DNA reads TGTGCCAGTAGTTGGGGCCTGAACACCGGGGAGCTGTTTTTT.

The rearrangement joins TRBV9 to TRBJ1-1; weak D call: TRBD1 (5 bases). This CDR3 is 15 amino acids long. Trimming pared 0 bases from V and 0 bases from J, leaving 9 bases between. CDR1 and CDR2 from the germline V gene are SGDLS and YYNGEE. CDR3 nucleotide sequence: TGTGCCAGCAGCGTAGAAGACAGCCTGAACACTGAAGCTTTCTTT. Translating gives CASSVEDSLNTEAFF.

The chain combines TRBV10-1 with TRBJ2-7; 10 bases align to TRBD2. The CDR3 length is 15 residues. Trimming cost V 2 bases and J 2 bases; bases outside gene matches: 3. CDR1 and CDR2 from the germline V gene are WNHNN and SYGVQD (reference sequence). CDR3 sequence reads: CASSEASGGAYEQYF. In DNA, the CDR3 is TGCGCCAGCAGTGAGGCCAGCGGGGGGGCCTACGAGCAGTACTTC.

The genes are TRBV7-2 and TRBJ1-6; 7 bases agree with TRBD1. V was pared by 1 base and J by 13 bases, with 4 bases of the junction left unmatched. There are 13 residues in the CDR3. Germline V lookup: CDR1 SGHTA, CDR2 FQGNSA. CDR3 region: CASSLEGAKPLHF. The CDR3 DNA follows: TGTGCCAGCAGCTTAGAGGGGGCGAAGCCCCTCCACTTT.

The J gene is TRBJ2-7, the V gene TRBV6-1, with a weak D call TRBD2 (7 bases). Germline CDR1 and CDR2: MNHNS and SASEGT. The CDR3 covers 14 residues. Between the trimmed V and J ends, which lost 3 bases and 4 bases, there was a span of 13 bases. In nucleotides, the CDR3 is TGTGCCAGCAGTGACGGGGGGCTAAGGTACGAGCAGTACTTC. Translating gives CASSDGGLRYEQYF.

The CDR3 DNA is TGTGCCAGTAGCAACCAGGGTAGCAATCAGCCCCAGCATTTT. As protein: CASSNQGSNQPQHF. The V call is TRBV19, the J call TRBJ1-5; weak D call: TRBD1 (5 bases). The CDR3 covers 14 residues. In germline, CDR1 is LNHDA, CDR2 SQIVND (reference sequence). V shed 6 bases and J shed 0 bases, with 9 bases lying between them.

There are a few counts of this clone. The chain combines TRBV11-2 with TRBJ1-2, with 9 bases fitting TRBD1. Trimming removed 5 bases from V and 4 bases from J; junction bases left unmatched: 8. The CDR3 has 15 residues. Germline loops: CDR1 SGHAT, CDR2 FQNNGV. CDR3 in amino acids: CASSASGTGTYGYTF. The CDR3 bases are TGTGCCAGCAGCGCGAGCGGGACAGGGACCTATGGCTACACCTTC.

This sequence joins TRBV9 and TRBJ2-7, with 9 bases that match TRBD1. Germline V gene lookup returns CDR1 SGDLS and CDR2 YYNGEE. The length of the CDR3 is 16 residues. The junction had 12 bases not matched to a gene; V was cut back by 3 bases and J by 5 bases. CDR3 sequence (DNA): TGTGCCAGCAGCGCCGGGACAGGGTACTCTGGAAACGAGCAGTACTTC. It codes for CASSAGTGYSGNEQYF.

The CDR3 protein is CASSIAREGNQPQHF. The CDR3 coding sequence is TGTGCCAGTAGTATAGCCAGGGAGGGCAATCAGCCCCAGCATTTT. The chain recombines TRBV19 with TRBJ1-5; D may be TRBD1 (5 bases). Deletions cut 1 base from V and 2 bases from J, with 9 bases between. This CDR3 is built from 15 residues. The germline gives CDR1 LNHDA, CDR2 SQIVND (reference sequence).

The CDR3 coding sequence is TGTGCCAGCTCCGGAGACAGGGGGAGACCTTACGAGCAGTACTTC. Protein: CASSGDRGRPYEQYF. The chain combines TRBV18 with TRBJ2-7, with 9 bases matching TRBD1. CDR3 length: 15 amino acids. The V gene's germline CDR1 is KGHSH and CDR2 LQKENI. V shed 6 bases, J shed 4 bases, and the junction held 10 bases outside the gene matches.

The chain couples TRBV6-2 or TRBV6-3 to TRBJ1-3; D perhaps matches TRBD1 (5 bases). Germline CDR1 is MNHEY and CDR2 is SVGEGT. V was trimmed by 6 bases and J by 0 bases, leaving 18 bases between them. CDR3 length: 17 residues. CDR3 protein: CASSPIQTTASGNTIYF. CDR3 coding DNA: TGTGCCAGCAGCCCTATTCAAACGACAGCCTCTGGAAACACCATATATTTT.

The J gene is TRBJ2-3, the V gene TRBV9; 10 positions agree with TRBD2. The V segment lost 0 bases and the J segment 2 bases; nucleotides outside the gene matches: 6. CDR3 size: 17 residues. CDR1 and CDR2 (germline): SGDLS, YYNGEE. DNA of the CDR3: TGTGCCAGCAGCGTAGGAATTAGCGGGGGGTCCACAGATACGCAGTATTTT. This sequence encodes CASSVGISGGSTDTQYF.

This chain uses TRBV21-1 with TRBJ2-2; TRBD1 is the table's D call and was not checked against the DNA. TRBV21-1 is a pseudogene segment. This CDR3 spans 19 amino acids. The CDR3 region has the DNA TGTGCCAGCAGCAAAGAAGCGGGACAGGGGACGGCGGACACCGGGGAGCTGTTTTTT. Amino acids: CASSKEAGQGTADTGELFF.

V usage is TRBV18 and J usage is TRBJ2-7; perhaps TRBD1 as D (6 bases). CDR1 and CDR2 (germline): KGHSH, LQKENI. The CDR3 contains 14 residues. Trimming removed 3 bases from V and 0 bases from J, with 9 bases in between. Written as DNA, the CDR3 is TGTGCCAGCTCACCGGCGGACAGCTCCTACGAGCAGTACTTC. Amino acid sequence: CASSPADSSYEQYF. Based on the CDR3 plus reference TRBV18 and TRBJ2-7, the full variable domain is NAGVMQNPRHLVRRRGQEARLRCSPMKGHSHVYWYRQLPEEGLKFMVYLQKENIIDESGMPKERFSAEFPKEGPSILRIQQVVRGDSAAYFCASSPADSSYEQYFGPGTRLTVT.

This clone has only one observation. The rearrangement links TRBV5-1 to TRBJ1-4; 10 nucleotides line up with TRBD1. The V and J ends lost 6 bases and 6 bases, in that order; junction bases with no gene match: 5. The germline V gene has CDR1 SGHRS and CDR2 YFSETQ. This CDR3 comprises 14 residues. The DNA of the CDR3 is TGCGCCAGCAAGCTCGGGACAGGGGATGAAAAACTGTTTTTT. It codes for CASKLGTGDEKLFF.

The chain recombines TRBV10-1 with TRBJ2-7; D gene unclear. The V gene's germline CDR1 is WNHNN and CDR2 SYGVQD (reference sequence). V lost 3 bases, J lost 5 bases, and 14 bases lay in between. The length of the CDR3 is 14 residues. The DNA for the CDR3 is TGCGCCAGCAGTGATGGGCAGTATCCTAACGAGCAGTACTTC. Encoded protein: CASSDGQYPNEQYF.

The J gene is TRBJ2-7, the V gene TRBV18, with D possibly TRBD1 on 6 matching bases. The CDR3 spans 15 residues. The ends were cut back, 2 bases at V and 2 bases at J, with 13 bases in the middle. Germline V gives CDR1 KGHSH, CDR2 LQKENI. CDR3 nucleotides: TGTGCCAGCTCACCAGGTTGGAACAGGGCCTACGAGCAGTACTTC. Encoded protein: CASSPGWNRAYEQYF.

There are a few counts of this clone. The chain couples TRBV12-3 or TRBV12-4 to TRBJ1-1; 7 bases are shared with TRBD1. The junction had 11 bases not matched to a gene; V was cut back by 6 bases and J by 10 bases. The CDR3 sequence is 13 residues long. The CDR3 region is CASSPGGRDVAFF. CDR3 sequence (DNA): TGTGCCAGCAGCCCAGGGGGTAGGGATGTAGCTTTCTTT.

V usage is TRBV15 and J usage is TRBJ1-1; TRBD1 agrees at 10 bases. CDR1 is LNHNV and CDR2 is YYDKDF in the germline V gene (reference sequence). The CDR3 totals 13 residues. The trim removed 5 bases at V and 4 bases at J, leaving 1 base unmatched. The chain's CDR3 is CATSRDRGTEAFF. As DNA, the CDR3 is TGTGCCACCAGCCGGGACAGGGGCACTGAAGCTTTCTTT.

This sequence joins TRBV7-2 and TRBJ2-7; D gene ambiguous. Trimming shortened V by 1 base and J by 6 bases, and 4 bases separated the two germline ends. Per germline, CDR1 SGHTA and CDR2 FQGNSA. This CDR3 region has 11 residues. The CDR3 DNA reads as TGTGCCAGCAGCTTAGGGCCCGAGCAGTACTTC. As protein: CASSLGPEQYF. The full variable domain, rest sourced from reference TRBV7-2 and TRBJ2-7, is GAGVSQSPSNKVTEKGKDVELRCDPISGHTALYWYRQSLGQGLEFLIYFQGNSAPDKSGLPSDRFSAERTGGSVSTLTIQRTQQEDSAVYLCASSLGPEQYFGPGTRLTVT.

The chain recombines TRBV27 with TRBJ1-3, with D hard to call. The ends were cut back, 7 bases at V and 4 bases at J, with 14 bases in the middle. CDR1 MNHEY and CDR2 SMNVEV come from the germline V gene (reference sequence). CDR3 size: 14 residues. For the CDR3, the DNA is TGTGCCAGCATCAAGACGGGTGGAGGAAACACCATATATTTT. It translates to CASIKTGGGNTIYF.

The genes are TRBV10-3 and TRBJ2-7; D is undetermined. The CDR3 contains 14 residues. From germline, CDR1 is ENHRY and CDR2 SYGVKD. Trimming stripped 0 bases from V and 2 bases from J, with 8 bases between. CDR3 sequence reads: CAISESRQTYEQYF. In DNA form, the CDR3 reads TGTGCCATCAGTGAGTCGAGGCAGACCTACGAGCAGTACTTC.

J is TRBJ1-3 and V is TRBV21-1; the D call in the table, TRBD1, was not verified against the DNA. TRBV21-1 is assigned pseudogene status. The CDR3 is 17 residues long. The CDR3 here is CASSKARKGGSGNTIYF. The CDR3 DNA reads as TGTGCCAGCAGCAAAGCGCGGAAAGGGGGCTCTGGAAACACCATATATTTT.

V is TRBV11-2 and J is TRBJ2-1; 7 bases fit TRBD2. Looked up from germline, CDR1 is SGHAT and CDR2 is FQNNGV. The CDR3 loop spans 17 amino acids. V shed 0 bases and J 0 bases; nucleotides not matched to a gene: 5. The CDR3 loop is CASSLDRWGGSYNEQFF. The CDR3 DNA reads as TGTGCCAGCAGCTTAGATCGTTGGGGGGGCTCCTACAATGAGCAGTTCTTC.

This chain links TRBV27 with TRBJ1-6; 12 bases are a match to TRBD1. Germline loops: CDR1 MNHEY, CDR2 SMNVEV (reference sequence). The CDR3 extends over 15 amino acids. With V trimmed by 3 bases and J by 6 bases, 0 bases remained unmatched. CDR3 bases: TGTGCCAGCAGTTTGGGACAGGGGGCTAATTCACCCCTCCACTTT. Encoded protein: CASSLGQGANSPLHF.

The V gene is TRBV9, the J gene TRBJ1-5, with D possibly matching TRBD1 (6 bases). The CDR3 totals 14 residues. Trimming took off 7 bases at V and 0 bases at J, with 11 bases between the two ends. CDR1 and CDR2 from the germline V gene are SGDLS and YYNGEE. The CDR3, as DNA: TGTGCCAGCCCCACACAGGGTAGCAATCAGCCCCAGCATTTT. This codes for CASPTQGSNQPQHF.